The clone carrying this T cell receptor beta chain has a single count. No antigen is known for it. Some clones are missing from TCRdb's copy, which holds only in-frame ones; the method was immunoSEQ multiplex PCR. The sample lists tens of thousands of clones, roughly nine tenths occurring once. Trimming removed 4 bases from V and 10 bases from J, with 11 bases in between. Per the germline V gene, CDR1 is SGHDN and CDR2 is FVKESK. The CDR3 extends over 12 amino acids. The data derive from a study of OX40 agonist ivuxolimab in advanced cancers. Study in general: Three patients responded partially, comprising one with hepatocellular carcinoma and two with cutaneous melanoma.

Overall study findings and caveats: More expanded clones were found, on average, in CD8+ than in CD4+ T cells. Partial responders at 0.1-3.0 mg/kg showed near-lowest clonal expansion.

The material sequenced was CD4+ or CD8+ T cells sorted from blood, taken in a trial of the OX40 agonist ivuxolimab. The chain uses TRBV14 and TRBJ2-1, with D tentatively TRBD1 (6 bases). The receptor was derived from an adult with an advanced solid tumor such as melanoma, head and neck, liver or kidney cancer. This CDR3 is CASSPGTREQFF. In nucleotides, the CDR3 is TGTGCCAGCAGCCCAGGGACAAGGGAGCAGTTCTTC.